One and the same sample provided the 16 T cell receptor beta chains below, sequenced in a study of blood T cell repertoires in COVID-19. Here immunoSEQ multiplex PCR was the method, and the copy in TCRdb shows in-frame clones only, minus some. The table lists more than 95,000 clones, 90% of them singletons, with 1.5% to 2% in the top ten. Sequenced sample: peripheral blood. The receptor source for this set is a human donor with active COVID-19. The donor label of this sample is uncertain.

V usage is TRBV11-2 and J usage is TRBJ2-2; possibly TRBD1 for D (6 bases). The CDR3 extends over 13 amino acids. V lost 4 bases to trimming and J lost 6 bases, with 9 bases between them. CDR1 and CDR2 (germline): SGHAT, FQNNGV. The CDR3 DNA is TGTGCCAGCAGCTCATCAGGGGCCGGGGAGCTGTTTTTT. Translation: CASSSSGAGELFF.

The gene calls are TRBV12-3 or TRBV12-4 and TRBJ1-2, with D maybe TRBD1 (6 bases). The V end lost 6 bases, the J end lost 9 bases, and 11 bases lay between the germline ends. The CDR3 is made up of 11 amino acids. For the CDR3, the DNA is TGTGCCAGCAGGGGGGGGCACAGCTACACCTTC. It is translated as CASRGGHSYTF.

The CDR3 reads CASKRDRVNNQPQHF. CDR3 nucleotide sequence: TGTGCCAGCAAACGTGACAGGGTAAACAATCAGCCCCAGCATTTT. The genes are TRBV19 and TRBJ1-5; 7 bases are shared with TRBD1. There are 15 residues in the CDR3. Germline V gene lookup returns CDR1 LNHDA and CDR2 SQIVND (reference sequence). The V gene end was trimmed by 9 bases and the J gene end by 3 bases; junction bases not matched to a gene: 11. The whole variable domain, filled in from reference TRBV19 and TRBJ1-5, reads DGGITQSPKYLFRKEGQNVTLSCEQNLNHDAMYWYRQDPGQGLRLIYYSQIVNDFQKGDIAEGYSVSREKKESFPLTVTSAQKNPTAFYLCASKRDRVNNQPQHFGDGTRLSIL.

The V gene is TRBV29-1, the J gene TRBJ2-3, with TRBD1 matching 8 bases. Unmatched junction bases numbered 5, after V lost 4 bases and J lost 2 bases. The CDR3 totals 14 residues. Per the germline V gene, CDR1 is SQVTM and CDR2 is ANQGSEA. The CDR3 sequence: CSVVPGGLTDTQYF. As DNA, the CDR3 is TGCAGCGTTGTCCCAGGGGGCCTCACAGATACGCAGTATTTT.

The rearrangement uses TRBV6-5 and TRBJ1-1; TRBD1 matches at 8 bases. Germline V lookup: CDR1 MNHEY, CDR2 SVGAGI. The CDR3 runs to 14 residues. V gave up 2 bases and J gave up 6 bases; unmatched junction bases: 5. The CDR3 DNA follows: TGTGCCAGCAGTTACACCCAGGGGGCGGCTGAAGCTTTCTTT. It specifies CASSYTQGAAEAFF.

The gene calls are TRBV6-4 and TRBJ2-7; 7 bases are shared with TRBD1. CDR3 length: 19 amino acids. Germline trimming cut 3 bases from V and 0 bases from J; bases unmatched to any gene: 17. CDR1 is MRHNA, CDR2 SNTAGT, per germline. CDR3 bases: TGTGCCAGCAGTGAGGACCCGTACAGGGGCCGATCCAGCTCCTACGAGCAGTACTTC. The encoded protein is CASSEDPYRGRSSSYEQYF.

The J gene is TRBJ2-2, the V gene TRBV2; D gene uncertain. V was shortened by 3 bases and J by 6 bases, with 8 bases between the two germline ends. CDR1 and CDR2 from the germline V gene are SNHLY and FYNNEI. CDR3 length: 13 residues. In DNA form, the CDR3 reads TGTGCCAGCAGTGATTGGCGGCCCGGGGAGCTGTTTTTT. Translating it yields CASSDWRPGELFF.

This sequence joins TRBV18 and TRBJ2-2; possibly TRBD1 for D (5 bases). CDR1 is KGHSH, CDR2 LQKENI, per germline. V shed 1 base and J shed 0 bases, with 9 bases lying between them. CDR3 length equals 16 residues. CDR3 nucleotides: TGTGCCAGCTCACCACGACAGCCGACGAACACCGGGGAGCTGTTTTTT. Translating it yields CASSPRQPTNTGELFF.

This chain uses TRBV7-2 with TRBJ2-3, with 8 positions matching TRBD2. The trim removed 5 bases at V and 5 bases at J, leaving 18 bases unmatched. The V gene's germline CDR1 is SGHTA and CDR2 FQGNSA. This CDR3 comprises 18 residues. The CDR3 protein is CASSRSYSGASGGDTQYF. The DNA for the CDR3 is TGTGCCAGCAGCAGAAGCTATAGCGGGGCTTCCGGGGGAGATACGCAGTATTTT.

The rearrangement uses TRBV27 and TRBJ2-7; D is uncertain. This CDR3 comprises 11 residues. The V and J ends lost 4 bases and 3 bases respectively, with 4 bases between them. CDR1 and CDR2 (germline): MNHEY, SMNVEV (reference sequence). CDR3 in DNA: TGTGCCAGCAGTTCCCTCTACGAGCAGTACTTC. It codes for CASSSLYEQYF.

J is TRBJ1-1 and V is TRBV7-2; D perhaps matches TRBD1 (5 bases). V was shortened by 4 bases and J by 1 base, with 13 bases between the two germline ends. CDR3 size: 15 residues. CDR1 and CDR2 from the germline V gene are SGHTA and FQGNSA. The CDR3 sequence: CASSSQGPSNTEAFF. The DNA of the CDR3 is TGTGCCAGCAGCTCTCAGGGCCCCTCGAACACTGAAGCTTTCTTT. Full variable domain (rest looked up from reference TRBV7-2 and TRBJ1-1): GAGVSQSPSNKVTEKGKDVELRCDPISGHTALYWYRQSLGQGLEFLIYFQGNSAPDKSGLPSDRFSAERTGGSVSTLTIQRTQQEDSAVYLCASSSQGPSNTEAFFGQGTRLTVV.

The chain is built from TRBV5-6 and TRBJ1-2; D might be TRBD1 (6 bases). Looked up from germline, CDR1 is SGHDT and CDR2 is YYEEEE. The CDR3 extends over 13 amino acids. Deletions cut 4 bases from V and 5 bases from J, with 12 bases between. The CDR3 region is CASSTGTLYGYTF. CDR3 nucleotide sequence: TGTGCCAGCAGCACCGGGACACTGTATGGCTACACCTTC.

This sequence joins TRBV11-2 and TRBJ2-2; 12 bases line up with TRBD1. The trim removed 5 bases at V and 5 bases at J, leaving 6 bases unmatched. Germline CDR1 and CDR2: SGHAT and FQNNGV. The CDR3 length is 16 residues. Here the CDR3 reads CASSGGQGARTGELFF. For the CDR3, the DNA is TGTGCCAGCAGCGGGGGACAGGGGGCGCGGACCGGGGAGCTGTTTTTT.

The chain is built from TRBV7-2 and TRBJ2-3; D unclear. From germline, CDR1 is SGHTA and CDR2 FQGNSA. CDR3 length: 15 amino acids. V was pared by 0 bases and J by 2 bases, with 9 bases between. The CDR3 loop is CASSLATVPTDTQYF. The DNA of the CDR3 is TGTGCCAGCAGCTTAGCAACAGTACCCACAGATACGCAGTATTTT.

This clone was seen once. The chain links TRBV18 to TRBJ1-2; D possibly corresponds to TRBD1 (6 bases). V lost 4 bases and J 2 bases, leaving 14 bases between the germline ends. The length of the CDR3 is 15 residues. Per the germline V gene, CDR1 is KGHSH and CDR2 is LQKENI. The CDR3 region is CASSQRTAENYGYTF. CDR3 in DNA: TGTGCCAGCTCACAAAGGACAGCAGAAAACTATGGCTACACCTTC.

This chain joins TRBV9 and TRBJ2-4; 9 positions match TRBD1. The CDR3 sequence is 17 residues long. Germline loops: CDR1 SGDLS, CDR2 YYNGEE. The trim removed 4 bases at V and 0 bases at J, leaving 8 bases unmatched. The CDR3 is CASSPRTGALAKNIQYF. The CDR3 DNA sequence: TGTGCCAGCAGCCCAAGGACAGGGGCTTTAGCCAAAAACATTCAGTACTTC.